These 17 T cell receptor beta chains originate from one sample sequenced in a study of cytomegalovirus exposure and HLA in healthy donors. Sequencing used immunoSEQ multiplex PCR; TCRdb keeps in-frame clones, though not all of them. Altogether 200,000 to 250,000 clones are present, roughly 88% being singletons, with the ten largest covering about 2.9%. The sequenced material came from PBMCs. These receptors came from a young woman in good health and CMV-seronegative.

The chain couples TRBV7-3 to TRBJ2-3; 9 nucleotides match TRBD1. V lost 1 base and J lost 3; bases outside the gene matches: 2. Germline V gene data show CDR1 as SGHTA and CDR2 as FQGTGA. This CDR3 is built from 15 residues. CDR3 sequence: CASSLRGQGTDTQYF. The CDR3 nucleotides are TGTGCCAGCAGCTTAAGGGGACAGGGAACAGATACGCAGTATTTT.

The chain joins TRBV7-8 to TRBJ1-1; D unclear. The V end lost 5 bases, the J end lost 5 bases, and 12 bases lay between the germline ends. The CDR3 runs to 13 residues. Germline CDR1 reads SGHVS; CDR2 reads FQNEAQ. CDR3 residues: CASSPLGETEAFF. The CDR3 DNA is TGTGCCAGCAGCCCCCTCGGGGAGACTGAAGCTTTCTTT.

This clone has a single count. This rearrangement joins TRBV28 to TRBJ2-1; no clear D gene. Germline V CDR1 and CDR2: MDHEN, SYDVKM. The CDR3 spans 14 residues. Trimming removed 5 bases at V and 0 bases at J, with 8 bases between. The CDR3 nucleotides read TGTGCCAGCAGTCCCACGAGCTCCTACAATGAGCAGTTCTTC. Translated, it gives CASSPTSSYNEQFF.

With respect to this clone: It is unclear where the CDR3 begins or ends on the DNA, so no DNA is shown, and the CDR3 is as TCRdb lists it. This sequence joins TRBV10-2 and TRBJ1-5; the table's TRBD1 call for D was not verified on the DNA. The CDR3 adds up to 14 amino acids, both ends counted. Looked up from germline, CDR1 is WSHSY and CDR2 is SAAADI. The CDR3 protein is CASSSSTMDQPQHF.

The CDR3 reads CASSYGTGDSEQYF. Written as DNA, the CDR3 is TGCGCCAGCAGTTACGGGACAGGGGATTCCGAGCAGTACTTC. The chain links TRBV5-1 to TRBJ2-7; the match to TRBD1 covers 10 bases. The ends lost 5 bases at V and 6 bases at J; junction bases unmatched: 8. The germline V gene has CDR1 SGHRS and CDR2 YFSETQ. This CDR3 spans 14 amino acids.

The chain links TRBV14 to TRBJ2-7; D remains unclear. CDR3 length: 14 residues. Trimming shortened V by 5 bases and J by 3 bases, and 14 bases separated the two germline ends. Germline loops: CDR1 SGHDN, CDR2 FVKESK. CDR3 amino acids: CASSMLGGYYEQYF. The CDR3 DNA is TGTGCCAGCAGCATGCTTGGCGGATACTACGAGCAGTACTTC.

The V and J genes are TRBV6-5 and TRBJ2-1; 8 positions match TRBD2. V lost 4 bases, J lost 4 bases, and 3 bases stayed unmatched. This CDR3 is 14 amino acids long. Germline assignment: CDR1 MNHEY and CDR2 SVGAGI. The CDR3 spells CASSWVAGYNEQFF. CDR3 nucleotides: TGTGCCAGCAGTTGGGTAGCGGGATACAATGAGCAGTTCTTC.

The chain couples TRBV27 to TRBJ2-2; 8 positions agree with TRBD1. V was clipped by 4 bases and J by 7 bases; unmatched bases: 11. Germline V lookup: CDR1 MNHEY, CDR2 SMNVEV (reference sequence). CDR3 length: 16 residues. The CDR3 is CASSSAGTGGYGELFF. CDR3 bases: TGTGCCAGCAGTTCTGCCGGGACAGGCGGATACGGGGAGCTGTTTTTT.

The rearrangement joins TRBV18 to TRBJ2-3; 7 bases match TRBD2. Per germline, CDR1 KGHSH and CDR2 LQKENI. With 2 bases clipped from V and 11 bases from J, the junction kept 16 bases outside the gene matches. This CDR3 has 16 residues. The CDR3 DNA is TGTGCCAGCTCACCAGTCAGCGGGATAACTGTACGAGGGCAGTATTTT. This encodes CASSPVSGITVRGQYF.

The CDR3 bases are TGTGCCAGCAGCCACTCCCCTAGCGGAATCACAGATACGCAGTATTTT. Protein product: CASSHSPSGITDTQYF. This chain connects TRBV5-6 to TRBJ2-3; 7 bases line up with TRBD2. Looked up from germline, CDR1 is SGHDT and CDR2 is YYEEEE. The junction had 10 bases not matched to a gene; V was cut back by 4 bases and J by 2 bases. This CDR3 is built from 16 residues.

The rearrangement uses TRBV5-4 and TRBJ1-2; 7 nucleotides align to TRBD1. Germline V gene lookup returns CDR1 SGHNT and CDR2 YYREEE (reference sequence). V shed 0 bases and J 6 bases; nucleotides not matched to a gene: 5. There are 14 residues in the CDR3. CDR3 protein: CASSLADREHGYTF. The CDR3, as DNA: TGTGCCAGCAGCTTGGCTGACAGGGAACATGGCTACACCTTC.

CDR3 loop: CASSDGQGNYGYTF. As DNA, the CDR3 is TGTGCCAGCAGCGACGGACAGGGAAACTATGGCTACACCTTC. This rearrangement joins TRBV9 to TRBJ1-2, with 8 nucleotides matching TRBD1. V shed 3 bases, J shed 2 bases, and the junction held 3 bases outside the gene matches. The CDR3 is 14 amino acids. CDR1 and CDR2 (germline): SGDLS, YYNGEE. Drawing the rest from reference TRBV9 and TRBJ1-2, the complete variable domain is DSGVTQTPKHLITATGQRVTLRCSPRSGDLSVYWYQQSLDQGLQFLIQYYNGEERAKGNILERFSAQQFPDLHSELNLSSLELGDSALYFCASSDGQGNYGYTFGSGTRLTVV.

The chain joins TRBV20-1 to TRBJ2-1; D remains unclear. The germline V and J ends were trimmed by 3 bases and 9 bases, with 9 bases remaining between them. The CDR3 totals 11 residues. Germline V gene lookup returns CDR1 DFQATT and CDR2 SNEGSKA (reference sequence). The CDR3 nucleotides are TGCAGTGCTAGTGAGCCGGGTGAGCAGTTCTTC. Protein sequence: CSASEPGEQFF.

This clone has just a few counts. The chain uses TRBV10-2 and TRBJ2-7; perhaps TRBD2 as D (5 bases). Germline CDR1 WSHSY, CDR2 SAAADI. The CDR3 runs to 14 residues. V was clipped by 4 bases and J by 3 bases, with 13 bases between them. The CDR3 loop reads CASSAFFEGYEQYF. The CDR3 DNA reads as TGCGCCAGCAGTGCGTTTTTTGAGGGCTACGAGCAGTACTTC.

This clone was counted a single time. V usage is TRBV4-1 and J usage is TRBJ1-1; no reliable D call. V dropped 2 bases and J dropped 0 bases, with 10 bases sitting between them. The CDR3 totals 15 residues. In germline, CDR1 is MGHRA, CDR2 YSYEKL. CDR3 region: CASSQSSVMNTEAFF. CDR3 DNA sequence: TGCGCCAGCAGCCAAAGTTCGGTCATGAACACTGAAGCTTTCTTT.

V usage is TRBV6-9 and J usage is TRBJ2-1; D may be TRBD1 (5 bases). The CDR3 runs to 15 residues. V dropped 11 bases and J dropped 0 bases, with 17 bases sitting between them. Germline V lookup: CDR1 MNHGY, CDR2 SVAAGI. The CDR3 spells CAEKGKGRSYNEQFF. CDR3 nucleotide sequence: TGTGCCGAAAAAGGGAAGGGGCGCTCCTACAATGAGCAGTTCTTC.

The genes are TRBV6-5 and TRBJ1-1; D is perhaps TRBD1 (5 bases). The CDR3 runs 15 residues. Germline V gene lookup returns CDR1 MNHEY and CDR2 SVGAGI. Deletions cut 6 bases from V and 0 bases from J, with 14 bases between. The CDR3 DNA reads as TGTGCCAGCAGACCGCAGGGATTGCTGAACACTGAAGCTTTCTTT. Protein sequence: CASRPQGLLNTEAFF.